Listed below are T cell receptor beta chains from one sample, sequenced in a study of OX40 agonist ivuxolimab in advanced cancers. The data were produced by immunoSEQ multiplex PCR, yet TCRdb's version contains in-frame clones alone and is incomplete. The sample holds tens of thousands of clones, around 90% seen once. The sample consisted of CD4+ or CD8+ T cells sorted from blood, taken in a trial of the OX40 agonist ivuxolimab. These receptors originate from an adult with an advanced solid tumor such as melanoma, head and neck, liver or kidney cancer. Each CDR3 is given with its conserved first and last residue. Each record gives: CDR3 protein, CDR3 DNA, J gene, V gene, D gene, clone size. A D gene is named only where the DNA matches it firmly. Some rows mark clone size as missing; the rest say once, few, many or name a class of expanded clone.

CASSPGTVAANANEKLFF,TGTGCCAGCAGCCCCGGGACGGTCGCCGCAAACGCTAATGAAAAACTGTTTTTT,TRBJ1-4,TRBV7-9,.,.
CSVDRGRTEAFF,TGCAGCGTAGACAGGGGACGGACTGAAGCTTTCTTT,TRBJ1-1,TRBV29-1,TRBD1,.
CASSVRQGRGDTQYF,TGTGCCAGCAGTGTTAGACAGGGTCGAGGAGATACGCAGTATTTT,TRBJ2-3,TRBV25-1,TRBD1,.
CASSPRMGLPPDEQFF,TGTGCCAGCAGCCCTCGAATGGGCCTCCCCCCGGACGAGCAGTTCTTC,TRBJ2-1,TRBV5-4,.,.
CASSPTGTSGNTIYF,TGTGCCAGCAGCCCCACAGGGACCTCTGGAAACACCATATATTTT,TRBJ1-3,TRBV7-3,.,.
CASSSVVRLAGEQFF,TGTGCCAGCAGCTCAGTGGTGAGACTAGCGGGTGAGCAGTTCTTC,TRBJ2-1,TRBV4-2,TRBD2,few
CASRGVEELFF,TGTGCCTCCCGAGGGGTTGAGGAGCTGTTTTTT,TRBJ2-2,TRBV30,.,once
CASSGTSGILDEQYF,TGTGCCAGCAGCGGGACTAGCGGGATCTTGGACGAGCAGTACTTC,TRBJ2-7,TRBV9,TRBD2,.
CASSPGRLGNYGYTF,TGTGCCAGTAGCCCTGGCAGGCTCGGGAACTATGGCTACACCTTC,TRBJ1-2,TRBV19,.,.
CASIPFPGTGEKLFF,TGTGCCAGCATCCCATTTCCAGGGACAGGCGAAAAACTGTTTTTT,TRBJ1-4,TRBV7-2,TRBD1,once
CASSFADTGRYGYTF,TGTGCCAGCAGCTTTGCGGACACGGGACGCTATGGCTACACCTTC,TRBJ1-2,TRBV5-6,.,.
CASSLLGTGNTGELFF,TGCGCCAGCAGCTTACTCGGGACAGGGAACACCGGGGAGCTGTTTTTT,TRBJ2-2,TRBV5-1,TRBD1,.
CASSVTGGAYEQYF,TGTGCCAGCAGCGTGACAGGGGGCGCTTACGAGCAGTACTTC,TRBJ2-7,TRBV9,TRBD1,.
CASGSQQTSYGYTF,TGTGCCAGCGGGAGCCAACAGACCAGCTATGGCTACACCTTC,TRBJ1-2,TRBV6-1,.,.
CASSARDRGSYEQYF,TGTGCCAGCAGCGCACGGGACAGGGGTTCCTACGAGCAGTACTTC,TRBJ2-7,TRBV9,TRBD1,.
CASSPNPGLGYGYTF,TGTGCCAGCTCACCGAACCCGGGGCTAGGCTATGGCTACACCTTC,TRBJ1-2,TRBV18,.,.
CASSERSLRFDTQYF,TGTGCCAGCAGTGAACGTTCTTTAAGGTTCGATACGCAGTATTTT,TRBJ2-3,TRBV28,.,.
CASSFNSHEQYF,TGTGCCAGCAGCTTCAATTCCCACGAGCAGTACTTC,TRBJ2-7,TRBV11-2,.,.
CASSLATGPYEQYF,TGTGCCAGCAGCTTAGCAACAGGGCCCTACGAGCAGTACTTC,TRBJ2-7,TRBV7-9,.,.
CASSQSQYF,TGTGCCAGCTCACAGTCCCAGTACTTC,TRBJ2-5,TRBV18,.,.
CATSWKGGRTQYF,TGTGCCACCTCCTGGAAGGGGGGACGGACCCAGTACTTC,TRBJ2-5,TRBV7-9,.,.
CASSQGAGLAGNRGHGTQYF,TGCGCCAGCAGCCAAGGGGCAGGACTAGCGGGAAACCGGGGCCATGGGACCCAGTACTTC,TRBJ2-5,TRBV4-1,TRBD2,once
CAWSSGRTGETQYF,TGTGCCTGGAGCAGCGGGAGGACTGGAGAGACCCAGTACTTC,TRBJ2-5,TRBV30,TRBD2,.
CASSLFAGGNTGELFF,TGCGCCAGCAGCTTATTCGCGGGAGGTAACACCGGGGAGCTGTTTTTT,TRBJ2-2,TRBV5-1,TRBD2,.
CAIGTGEHTEAFF,TGTGCCATCGGGACAGGAGAACACACTGAAGCTTTCTTT,TRBJ1-1,TRBV10-3,TRBD1,.
CASRTPGPGDEQYF,TGTGCCAGCAGAACCCCCGGCCCCGGGGACGAGCAGTACTTC,TRBJ2-7,TRBV6-6,.,.
CASRPRTAYGYTF,TGTGCCAGCAGACCCCGGACGGCCTATGGCTACACCTTC,TRBJ1-2,TRBV28,.,.
CASSPTGNPEAFF,TGTGCCAGCAGTCCTACAGGGAACCCTGAAGCTTTCTTT,TRBJ1-1,TRBV28,.,.
CASSLLFYGYTF,TGTGCCAGCAGCTTACTATTCTATGGCTACACCTTC,TRBJ1-2,TRBV11-2,.,.
CASSARDYEQYF,TGTGCCAGCAGCGCCCGGGACTACGAGCAGTACTTC,TRBJ2-7,TRBV7-6,.,.
CATLGFGNEQFF,TGTGCCACTTTAGGGTTTGGGAATGAGCAGTTCTTC,TRBJ2-1,TRBV19,.,.
CASRGAGGRNSPLHF,TGTGCCAGCAGGGGGGCAGGGGGCAGGAATTCACCCCTCCACTTT,TRBJ1-6,TRBV28,TRBD1,.
CASTGLNTGELFF,TGTGCCAGCACAGGACTGAACACCGGGGAGCTGTTTTTT,TRBJ2-2,TRBV27,.,once
CASSPPGQGIGYEQYF,TGTGCCAGCTCACCACCCGGACAGGGGATTGGCTACGAGCAGTACTTC,TRBJ2-7,TRBV18,TRBD1,.
CASSPTGRYQPQHF,TGTGCCAGCAGCCCGACAGGGCGATACCAGCCCCAGCATTTT,TRBJ1-5,TRBV7-2,TRBD1,.